Listed here are 18 T cell receptor beta chains from one sample, sequenced in a study of CD8 T cells in Susac syndrome (dated by TCRdb to about 2019). The library was generated by the immunoSEQ multiplex PCR assay. RNA was extracted with the RNeasy kit and about 0.45 to 1 ug was reverse transcribed using random hexamers. The public reads were run again by TCRdb, first through fastp at Q25 and then through MiXCR, and only productive beta chains were kept. Rows with a matching CDR3 protein are joined into one entry that keeps the most common DNA and genes. In this sample the table shows tens of thousands of distinct CDR3 sequences, approximately 94% of which occur a single time. The top ten hold approximately 0.52% of the sample. Sequenced material: CD4+ T cells from PBMCs. The receptors originated from a human donor with Susac syndrome.

The chain combines TRBV7-2 with TRBJ2-7, with a tentative D call TRBD1 (5 bases). Germline V gene data show CDR1 as SGHTA and CDR2 as FQGNSA. The V end lost 5 bases, the J end lost 1 base, and 9 bases lay between the germline ends. The CDR3 consists of 13 residues. The CDR3 sequence: CASSIDRSYEQYF. The DNA for the CDR3 is TGTGCCAGCAGCATTGACAGATCCTACGAGCAGTACTTC.

This clonotype was recorded only once. The chain couples TRBV20-1 to TRBJ2-3; D may be TRBD1 or TRBD2 (5 bases each). Looked up from germline, CDR1 is DFQATT and CDR2 is SNEGSKA (reference sequence). Between the trimmed V and J ends, which lost 3 bases and 1 base, there was a span of 17 bases. The CDR3 consists of 16 residues. CDR3 sequence reads: CSARGFGDLRTDTQYF. In nucleotides, the CDR3 is TGCAGTGCTAGGGGATTTGGGGACCTACGCACAGATACGCAGTATTTT.

The chain employs TRBV12-3 or TRBV12-4 and TRBJ1-2, with TRBD1 identical over 8 bases. Losses at the gene ends were 8 bases for V and 0 bases for J; bases not matched to a gene: 5. CDR3 length equals 14 residues. CDR3 bases: TGTGCCAGCGAGGGACAGGCTTCTAACTATGGCTACACCTTC. Amino acids: CASEGQASNYGYTF.

J is TRBJ2-2 and V is TRBV28; D is undetermined. Trimming took 2 bases from V and 2 from J, leaving 3 bases between them. CDR1 MDHEN and CDR2 SYDVKM come from the germline V gene. This CDR3 spans 13 amino acids. The CDR3 reads CASSLRNTGELFF. In DNA form, the CDR3 reads TGTGCCAGCAGTTTACGTAACACCGGGGAGCTGTTTTTT.

The chain joins TRBV6-6 to TRBJ2-5; D is possibly TRBD1 (6 bases). The CDR3 contains 14 residues. CDR1 is MNHNY, CDR2 SVGAGI, per germline (reference sequence). The germline V and J ends were trimmed by 2 bases and 1 base, with 8 bases remaining between them. CDR3: CASSYPTGQETQYF. In DNA form, the CDR3 reads TGTGCCAGCAGTTACCCGACAGGCCAAGAGACCCAGTACTTC.

CDR3 in DNA: TGCAGTGCTAGCGCGGGACTTGAGCAGTACTTC. It yields the protein CSASAGLEQYF. The chain recombines TRBV20-1 with TRBJ2-7; a weak D match, TRBD2 (6 bases). The CDR3 loop spans 11 amino acids. From germline, CDR1 is DFQATT and CDR2 SNEGSKA (reference sequence). Trimming shortened V by 3 bases and J by 7 bases, and 10 bases separated the two germline ends.

This chain uses TRBV29-1 with TRBJ1-3; D is perhaps TRBD1 (6 bases). V was clipped by 5 bases and J by 8 bases, with 22 bases between them. The CDR3 extends over 15 amino acids. In germline, CDR1 is SQVTM, CDR2 ANQGSEA. CDR3 in amino acids: CSVRRGASEGDTIYF. The CDR3 bases are TGCAGCGTTCGTCGGGGGGCCTCGGAGGGGGACACCATATATTTT.

The chain combines TRBV7-8 with TRBJ2-5; 10 bases are a match to TRBD1. There are 13 residues in the CDR3. The V gene's germline CDR1 is SGHVS and CDR2 FQNEAQ. With V trimmed by 8 bases and J by 6 bases, 6 bases remained unmatched. The CDR3 region is CASLRQGAQTQYF. The CDR3 DNA follows: TGTGCCAGCCTTAGACAGGGGGCGCAGACCCAGTACTTC.

The chain joins TRBV2 to TRBJ1-1; no clear D gene. The V end was cut by 6 bases, the J end by 6 bases, with 11 bases between. Germline assignment: CDR1 SNHLY and CDR2 FYNNEI. CDR3 size: 12 residues. The DNA for the CDR3 is TGTGCCAGCAGGCTCGACATGTCTGAAGCTTTCTTT. Protein: CASRLDMSEAFF.

Here the CDR3 DNA reads TGTGCCAGCAGCTTAGACAGGGGGCAAGCCAAAAACATTCAGTACTTC. Translating gives CASSLDRGQAKNIQYF. V usage is TRBV11-2 and J usage is TRBJ2-4, with TRBD1 matching over 8 bases. The V and J ends lost 0 bases and 0 bases, in that order; junction bases with no gene match: 1. There are 16 residues in the CDR3. Germline CDR1 is SGHAT and CDR2 is FQNNGV.

V is TRBV13 and J is TRBJ2-1; 11 bases are a match to TRBD1. The germline gives CDR1 PRHDT, CDR2 FYEKMQ (reference sequence). V was pared by 5 bases and J by 10 bases, with 10 bases of the junction left unmatched. The CDR3 extends over 15 amino acids. This CDR3 is CASSLPGQGGGEQFF. The CDR3 nucleotides read TGTGCCAGCAGCCTACCGGGACAGGGGGGCGGGGAGCAGTTCTTC.

This chain joins TRBV20-1 and TRBJ1-2, with 7 bases aligning to TRBD1. V shed 5 bases, J shed 7 bases, and the junction held 10 bases outside the gene matches. Per germline, CDR1 DFQATT and CDR2 SNEGSKA (reference sequence). The CDR3 totals 13 residues. The CDR3 reads CSAPDRATSGYTF. The CDR3 DNA reads as TGCAGTGCTCCCGACAGGGCGACCTCTGGCTACACCTTC.

The V and J genes are TRBV15 and TRBJ2-3; TRBD2 is a possible D gene (6 bases). The CDR3 loop spans 14 amino acids. Per the germline V gene, CDR1 is LNHNV and CDR2 is YYDKDF (reference sequence). The V gene lost 1 base and the J gene lost 6 bases, with 11 bases spanning the gap. CDR3: CATSRAREADTQYF. In nucleotides, the CDR3 is TGTGCCACCAGCAGAGCCAGGGAGGCCGATACGCAGTATTTT.

V is TRBV9 and J is TRBJ2-3, with 8 bases matching TRBD1. V lost 6 bases to trimming and J lost 4 bases; unmatched junction nucleotides: 7. The CDR3 runs to 14 residues. CDR1 and CDR2 (germline): SGDLS, YYNGEE. The CDR3, as DNA: TGTGCCAGCACCCTCGGACAGGGCGCAGATACGCAGTATTTT. Amino acids: CASTLGQGADTQYF.

This chain joins TRBV6-2 or TRBV6-3 and TRBJ1-1; D is unresolved. This CDR3 region has 15 residues. Germline CDR1 is MNHEY and CDR2 is SVGEGT. V was cut by 6 bases and J by 8 bases, with 22 bases left in between. The CDR3 region has the DNA TGTGCCAGCAGCCCCAATGTCCAAGCCGGGAGCGAAGCTTTCTTT. Translating gives CASSPNVQAGSEAFF.

The rearrangement joins TRBV15 to TRBJ2-2; either TRBD1 or TRBD2 may supply D (5 bases each). CDR3 length equals 19 residues. The germline gives CDR1 LNHNV, CDR2 YYDKDF (reference sequence). V lost 0 bases and J 0 bases, leaving 17 bases between the germline ends. In DNA form, the CDR3 reads TGTGCCACCAGCAGAGATCGAGGATTTGGGGGATCGAACACCGGGGAGCTGTTTTTT. Its protein product is CATSRDRGFGGSNTGELFF.

The J gene is TRBJ1-2, the V gene TRBV20-1; D remains unclear. The CDR3 length is 12 residues. V was shortened by 2 bases and J by 1 base, with 5 bases between the two germline ends. Germline assignment: CDR1 DFQATT and CDR2 SNEGSKA (reference sequence). The CDR3 sequence: CSARQSNYGYTF. The CDR3 nucleotides read TGCAGTGCTAGACAGAGTAACTATGGCTACACCTTC.

The V call is TRBV4-2, the J call TRBJ2-5, with 13 bases identical to TRBD2. The CDR3 spans 16 residues. J gave up 1 base and V 5 bases, and 4 bases lay outside the gene matches. CDR1 and CDR2 (germline): LGHNA, YNFKEQ. The CDR3 coding sequence is TGTGCCAGCAGCAGGGGACTAGCGGGGCTCCAAGAGACCCAGTACTTC. It specifies CASSRGLAGLQETQYF.